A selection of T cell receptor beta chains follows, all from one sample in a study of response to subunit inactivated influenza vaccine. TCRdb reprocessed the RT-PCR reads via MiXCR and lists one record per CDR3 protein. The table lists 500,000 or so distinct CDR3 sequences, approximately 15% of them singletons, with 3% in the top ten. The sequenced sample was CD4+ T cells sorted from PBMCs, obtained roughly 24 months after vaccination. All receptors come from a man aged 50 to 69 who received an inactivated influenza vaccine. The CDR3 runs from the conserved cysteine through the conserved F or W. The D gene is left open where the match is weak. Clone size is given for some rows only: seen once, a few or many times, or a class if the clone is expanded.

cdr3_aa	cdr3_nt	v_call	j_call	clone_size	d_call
CASSETGQDQPQHF	TGTGCCAGCAGTGAAACAGGGCAGGATCAGCCCCAGCATTTT	TRBV25-1	TRBJ1-5	few	NA
CASSWAGTTGELFF	TGCGCCAGCAGCTGGGCGGGGACCACCGGGGAGCTGTTTTTT	TRBV4-3	TRBJ2-2	many	NA
CASSKGGGTEAFF	TGTGCCAGTAGTAAGGGTGGAGGGACTGAAGCTTTCTTT	TRBV19	TRBJ1-1	NA	NA
CASSQRQGNEQYF	TGTGCCAGCAGCCAAAGACAGGGTAACGAGCAGTACTTC	TRBV7-2	TRBJ2-7	NA	TRBD1
CASSQDYLVPTGELFF	TGTGCCAGCAGCCAAGATTATCTTGTCCCCACCGGGGAGCTGTTTTTT	TRBV4-2	TRBJ2-2	NA	NA
CASSPRRLNRPGYTF	TGTGCCAGCAGTCCCAGGCGGCTGAATCGTCCGGGCTACACCTTC	TRBV12-3/TRBV12-4	TRBJ1-2	NA	NA
CASSPIEGKQYF	TGTGCCAGCAGTCCCATCGAGGGGAAGCAGTACTTC	TRBV2	TRBJ2-7	NA	NA
CASSLEPSSYNEQFF	TGCGCCAGCAGCTTGGAGCCGAGCTCCTACAATGAGCAGTTCTTC	TRBV7-2	TRBJ2-1	many	NA
CASSTTGMTGELFF	TGTGCCAGCAGCACGACAGGGATGACCGGGGAGCTGTTTTTT	TRBV12-3/TRBV12-4	TRBJ2-2	many	TRBD1
CSAGRGWETQYF	TGCAGTGCTGGCAGGGGGTGGGAGACCCAGTACTTC	TRBV20-1	TRBJ2-5	NA	TRBD1
CASSPRGGRYTIYF	TGTGCCAGCAGCCCAAGGGGGGGGAGATACACCATATATTTT	TRBV7-8	TRBJ1-3	once	NA
CASSPTAGGTAHEQFF	TGTGCCAGCTCACCTACCGCGGGAGGCACCGCGCATGAGCAGTTCTTC	TRBV18	TRBJ2-1	few	TRBD2
CASSIGPGQGGGNQPQHF	TGTGCCAGTAGTATCGGTCCGGGACAGGGAGGAGGCAATCAGCCCCAGCATTTT	TRBV19	TRBJ1-5	NA	TRBD1